The next 8 T cell receptor beta chains were all read from a single sample in a study of blood T cell repertoires in COVID-19 (TCRdb year 2020). The library was obtained by the immunoSEQ multiplex PCR assay. TCRdb provides this immuneACCESS table in a form limited to in-frame rearrangements. Some clones are lacking; in checked studies, under half of them reflect an unresolved V gene, and why the rest are absent is not known. The sample records tens of thousands of clones, around 80% of which are singletons. About a sixth of the sample comes from the top ten. Source material: peripheral blood. These receptors originate from a man in his 70s with acute or convalescent COVID-19.

V gene TRBV23-1 combines with J gene TRBJ1-6; 9 bases are a match to TRBD1. TRBV23-1 carries the ORF label, with uncertain function. With 6 bases clipped from V and 4 bases from J, the junction kept 10 bases outside the gene matches. The length of the CDR3 is 17 residues. Here the CDR3 reads CASRPPGQGSYNSPLHF. Here the CDR3 DNA reads TGCGCCAGCAGACCACCGGGACAGGGCTCATATAATTCACCCCTCCACTTT.

The gene calls are TRBV7-9 and TRBJ2-7; a possible D gene is TRBD1 (6 bases). The ends were cut back, 2 bases at V and 4 bases at J, with 21 bases in the middle. CDR1 SEHNR and CDR2 FQNEAQ come from the germline V gene (reference sequence). The length of the CDR3 is 17 residues. The CDR3 is CASSLYPPGAGAYEQYF. The CDR3 DNA follows: TGTGCCAGCAGCTTATATCCCCCCGGCGCAGGGGCTTACGAGCAGTACTTC. The full variable domain, in which reference TRBV7-9 and TRBJ2-7 provide the parts outside the CDR3, is DTGVSQNPRHKITKRGQNVTFRCDPISEHNRLYWYRQTLGQGPEFLTYFQNEAQLEKSRLLSDRFSAERPKGSFSTLEIQRTEQGDSAMYLCASSLYPPGAGAYEQYFGPGTRLTVT.

The genes are TRBV27 and TRBJ1-5; no clear D gene. CDR1 and CDR2 from the germline V gene are MNHEY and SMNVEV (reference sequence). This CDR3 has 14 residues. V lost 6 bases and J lost 1, with 10 bases in between. The CDR3 loop reads CASRRTGSNQPQHF. CDR3 DNA sequence: TGTGCCAGCAGGCGTACGGGAAGCAATCAGCCCCAGCATTTT.

CDR3 nucleotide sequence: TGTGCCAGCAGCCAGAGCGGGAGGGCGGGTGAGCAGTTCTTC. Its protein product is CASSQSGRAGEQFF. The rearrangement uses TRBV14 and TRBJ2-1, with 10 bases that match TRBD2. CDR1 is SGHDN, CDR2 FVKESK, per germline. The ends lost 3 bases at V and 9 bases at J; junction bases unmatched: 5. The CDR3 runs 14 residues.

The chain carries TRBV2 and TRBJ1-1, with TRBD1 matching 7 bases. CDR1 and CDR2 (germline): SNHLY, FYNNEI. The CDR3 totals 16 residues. The ends lost 4 bases at V and 4 bases at J; junction bases unmatched: 12. The CDR3: CASSGGLAGGSTEAFF. DNA for the CDR3: TGTGCCAGCAGTGGGGGTCTAGCAGGGGGAAGCACTGAAGCTTTCTTT.

Note on this clone: An end of the junction differs from the germline gene, which may be a read error. The V gene is TRBV27, the J gene TRBJ1-1; possible D gene TRBD1, 5 bases. CDR1 is MNHEY, CDR2 SMNVEV, per germline (reference sequence). The CDR3 runs 14 residues. CDR3 loop: CTSRPRQSNTEAFF. DNA for the CDR3: TGTACCAGCAGACCCCGACAGTCGAACACTGAAGCTTTCTTT.

This clone was detected a few times. The chain links TRBV4-3 to TRBJ2-3; the D gene is possibly TRBD2 (5 bases). The germline CDR1 and CDR2 sequences are LGHNA and YSLEER. Trimming stripped 5 bases from V and 3 bases from J, with 9 bases between. The CDR3 length is 13 residues. Here the CDR3 DNA reads TGCGCCAGCAGCTACCTAGCAACAGATACGCAGTATTTT. This encodes CASSYLATDTQYF.

The V gene is TRBV2, the J gene TRBJ2-5; 7 bases are shared with TRBD1. Looked up from germline, CDR1 is SNHLY and CDR2 is FYNNEI. V shed 3 bases and J 3 bases; nucleotides not matched to a gene: 4. The CDR3 is 14 residues long. CDR3 in amino acids: CASSEGTVKETQYF. The CDR3 bases are TGTGCCAGCAGTGAGGGGACAGTTAAAGAGACCCAGTACTTC.